This T cell receptor (beta chain) was obtained from a study of monozygotic twins with inflammatory bowel disease. Study findings and constraints: Individual T cell subtypes were not distinguishable. Inverse Simpson values showed less TCRbeta diversity in IBD patients than in their healthy co-twins.

A remark on this clonotype: What it recognizes is unknown.

CDR3 size: 20 residues. Germline V gene data show CDR1 as SGHAT and CDR2 as FQDESV (reference sequence). Input per TCR library consisted of approximately 3.5 ug of total RNA. A 6-nucleotide sample barcode was carried by the UMIs, which template switching added. Reprocessing the 5' RACE reads, TCRdb reports a single entry for every CDR3 protein and omits DNA. The table lists approximately 400,000 distinct CDR3 sequences. The receptor was derived from a human donor with ulcerative colitis or Crohn's disease, or a healthy co-twin of an affected twin (not recorded which). Sequences were obtained from blood. The chain carries TRBV11-1 and TRBJ2-5; absent DNA, TCRdb's TRBD1 call cannot be checked. CDR3 amino acids: CASSPPGAGAYLYTQETQYF.